These T cell receptor beta chains were read from a single sample in a study of T cell responses to AZD1222 COVID-19 vaccine. Data came from immunoSEQ multiplex PCR; TCRdb stores just in-frame clones and leaves some out. The repertoire holds about 70,000 clones, with 85% as singletons. Sequences were derived from peripheral blood, sampled on day 0 of AZD1222 vaccination. Receptors were obtained from an adult in good health. The CDR3 runs from the conserved cysteine through the conserved F or W. D genes are given only for firm matches. Only part of the rows carry a size: once, few, many, or a class if the clone is expanded.

d_gene	abundance	v_gene	j_gene	CDR3nt	CDR3aa
.	.	TRBV4-2	TRBJ1-5	TGTGCCAGCAGCCAAAGTTGGGACGTAGATCAGCCCCAGCATTTT	CASSQSWDVDQPQHF
TRBD2	.	TRBV30	TRBJ2-1	TGTGCCTGGGCACTAGCGGGAGGGTACAATGAGCAGTTCTTC	CAWALAGGYNEQFF
.	.	TRBV2	TRBJ1-6	TGTGCCACGCTCTTGTCGGGTATCAATAATTCACCCCTCCACTTT	CATLLSGINNSPLHF
.	.	TRBV12-3/TRBV12-4	TRBJ2-1	TGTGCCAGCAGGGGGGGTGGAGGGCAGTTCTTC	CASRGGGGQFF
TRBD1	.	TRBV9	TRBJ1-2	TGTGCCAGCAGCGTAGCGGGACAGGGTTATGGCTACACCTTC	CASSVAGQGYGYTF
TRBD1	.	TRBV7-9	TRBJ1-2	TGTGCCAGCACTTCGGGACAGTTGTATGGCTACACCTTC	CASTSGQLYGYTF
.	.	TRBV7-8	TRBJ2-4	TGTGCCAGCAGCTTAGCGCGAGTCCCAGGAGGGATAGCCAAAAACATTCAGTACTTC	CASSLARVPGGIAKNIQYF
.	.	TRBV20-1	TRBJ1-1	TGCAGTGCTAGTGGAGGCACAGCTGAAGCTTTCTTT	CSASGGTAEAFF
.	once	TRBV5-1	TRBJ1-2	TGCGCCAGCAGCTTGGCGTATCAGGATGGCTACACCTTC	CASSLAYQDGYTF
TRBD1	.	TRBV5-8	TRBJ1-2	TGTGCCAGCAGCTTAACTAACAGGGGATCCCTCTATGGCTACACCTTC	CASSLTNRGSLYGYTF
TRBD1	.	TRBV9	TRBJ2-7	TGTGCCAGCAGCAACCGCGGACAGGGAACCTACGAGCAGTACTTC	CASSNRGQGTYEQYF
.	.	TRBV11-3	TRBJ2-3	TGTGCCAGCAACGAGGGGGGTAAGGAAGATACGCAGTATTTT	CASNEGGKEDTQYF